This T cell receptor beta chain was sequenced in a study of blood T cells in healthy people across ages. Findings of the study overall: Per million T cells, the diversity of TCR beta decreased roughly linearly as age advanced.

CDR3 size: 13 residues. Germline values: CDR1 SNHLY, CDR2 FYNNEI. To note about this clonotype: Its antigen is unidentified.

Sample-barcoded 5' priming and a J-beta primer mix drove a second PCR of 7 to 11 cycles. TCRdb used MiXCR to reprocess the 5' RACE reads, holding one entry per CDR3 protein. The table has about 1.8 million distinct CDR3 sequences, approximately 50% seen once; the top ten hold over 2%. The sample taken for sequencing was blood. The V call is TRBV2, the J call TRBJ2-7, with D possibly TRBD2 on 5 matching bases. The end of the DNA is better explained by TRBJ2-5, so the J call may be wrong. This receptor was taken from a woman aged 40-49 years in good health. The CDR3 loop is CASVGGHQETQYF. CDR3 sequence (DNA): TGTGCCAGCGTAGGAGGTCACCAAGAGACCCAGTACTTC.